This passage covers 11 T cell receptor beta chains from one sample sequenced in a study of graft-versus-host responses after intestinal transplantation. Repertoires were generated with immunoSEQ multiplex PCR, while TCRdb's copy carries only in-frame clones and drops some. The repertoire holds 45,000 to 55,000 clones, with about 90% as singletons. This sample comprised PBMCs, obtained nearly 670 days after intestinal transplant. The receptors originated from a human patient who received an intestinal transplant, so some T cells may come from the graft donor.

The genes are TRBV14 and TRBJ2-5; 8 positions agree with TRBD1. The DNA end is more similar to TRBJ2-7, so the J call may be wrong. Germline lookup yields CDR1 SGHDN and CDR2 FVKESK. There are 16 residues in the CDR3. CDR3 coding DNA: TGTGCCAGCAGCCAAGATTTAGAGGGGACAGGCTACGAGCAGTACTTC. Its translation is CASSQDLEGTGYEQYF.

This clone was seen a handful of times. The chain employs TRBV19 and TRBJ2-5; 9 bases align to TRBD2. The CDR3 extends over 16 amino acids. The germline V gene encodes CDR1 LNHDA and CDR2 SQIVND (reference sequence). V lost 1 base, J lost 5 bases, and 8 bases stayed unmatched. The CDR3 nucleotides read TGTGCCAGTAGTATAGTTTCGGCGGGGGGGCTTGAGACCCAGTACTTC. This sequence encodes CASSIVSAGGLETQYF.

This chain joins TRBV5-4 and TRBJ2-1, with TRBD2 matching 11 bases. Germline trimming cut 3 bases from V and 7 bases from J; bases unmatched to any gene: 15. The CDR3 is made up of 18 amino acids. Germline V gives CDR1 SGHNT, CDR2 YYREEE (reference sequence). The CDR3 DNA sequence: TGTGCCAGCAGCTGGCAGTATTCCCTAGCGGGGGGCGGGAATGAGCAGTTCTTC. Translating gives CASSWQYSLAGGGNEQFF.

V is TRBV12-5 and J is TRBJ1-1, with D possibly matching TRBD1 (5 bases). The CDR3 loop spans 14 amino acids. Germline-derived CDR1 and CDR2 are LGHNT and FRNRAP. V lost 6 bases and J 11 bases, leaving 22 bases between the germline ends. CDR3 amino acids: CASGRGSSGAGAFF. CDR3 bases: TGTGCTAGTGGCCGGGGCTCCTCCGGAGCAGGGGCTTTCTTT.

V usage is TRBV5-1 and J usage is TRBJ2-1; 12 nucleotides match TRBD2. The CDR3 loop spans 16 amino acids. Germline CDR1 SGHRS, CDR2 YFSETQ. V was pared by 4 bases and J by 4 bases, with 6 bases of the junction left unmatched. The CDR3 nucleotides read TGCGCCAGCAGCACCCGGACTAGCGGGGCGTACAATGAGCAGTTCTTC. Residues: CASSTRTSGAYNEQFF.

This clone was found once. The chain's CDR3 is CASSLGSVGLNTEAFF. CDR3 bases: TGCGCCAGCAGCTTGGGATCGGTCGGTTTGAACACTGAAGCTTTCTTT. The gene calls are TRBV5-1 and TRBJ1-1; D is unresolved. This CDR3 is built from 16 residues. V lost 0 bases and J 0 bases, leaving 12 bases between the germline ends. Germline values: CDR1 SGHRS, CDR2 YFSETQ.

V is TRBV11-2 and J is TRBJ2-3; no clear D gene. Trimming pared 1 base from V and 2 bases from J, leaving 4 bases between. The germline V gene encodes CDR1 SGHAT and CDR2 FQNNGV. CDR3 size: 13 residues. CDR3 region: CASSLVPTDTQYF. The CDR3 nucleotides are TGTGCCAGCAGCTTAGTACCCACAGATACGCAGTATTTT. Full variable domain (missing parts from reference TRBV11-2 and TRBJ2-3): EAGVAQSPRYKIIEKRQSVAFWCNPISGHATLYWYQQILGQGPKLLIQFQNNGVVDDSQLPKDRFSAERLKGVDSTLKIQPAKLEDSAVYLCASSLVPTDTQYFGPGTRLTVL.

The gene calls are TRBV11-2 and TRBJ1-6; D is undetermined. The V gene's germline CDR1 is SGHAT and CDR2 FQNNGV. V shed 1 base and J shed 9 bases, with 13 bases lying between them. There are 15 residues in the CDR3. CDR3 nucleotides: TGTGCCAGCAGCTTAGTGGACGGTGGGATTTCACCCCTCCACTTT. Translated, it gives CASSLVDGGISPLHF.

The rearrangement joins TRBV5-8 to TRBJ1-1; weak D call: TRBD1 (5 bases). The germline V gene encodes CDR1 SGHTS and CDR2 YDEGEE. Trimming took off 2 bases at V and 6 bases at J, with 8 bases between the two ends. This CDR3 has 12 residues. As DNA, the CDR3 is TGTGCCAGCAGCTTAACAGGCGCTGAAGCTTTCTTT. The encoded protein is CASSLTGAEAFF.

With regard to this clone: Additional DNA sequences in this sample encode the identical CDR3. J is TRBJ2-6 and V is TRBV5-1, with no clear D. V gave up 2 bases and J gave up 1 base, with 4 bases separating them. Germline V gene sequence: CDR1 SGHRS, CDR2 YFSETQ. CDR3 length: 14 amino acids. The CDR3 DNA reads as TGCGCCAGCAGCTTAGGTTCTGGGGCCAACGTCCTGACTTTC. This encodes CASSLGSGANVLTF.

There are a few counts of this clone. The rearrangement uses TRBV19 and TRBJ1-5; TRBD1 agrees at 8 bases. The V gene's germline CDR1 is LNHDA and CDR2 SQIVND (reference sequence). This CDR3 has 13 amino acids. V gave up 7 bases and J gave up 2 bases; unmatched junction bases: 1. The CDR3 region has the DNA TGTGCCAGTAAACAGGGGGGCAATCAGCCCCAGCATTTT. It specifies CASKQGGNQPQHF.